What follows are 21 T cell receptor beta chains derived from one specimen sequenced in a study of blood T cell repertoires in COVID-19. Sequencing used immunoSEQ multiplex PCR; TCRdb keeps in-frame clones, though not all of them. The sample consists of some 270,000 clones, 70% to 90% of them appearing once. The sample comprised peripheral blood. The receptors were gathered from a human donor with COVID-19, enrolled during active disease. The donor label of this sample is uncertain.

The chain recombines TRBV30 with TRBJ2-7, with TRBD1 identical over 7 bases. CDR1 is GTSNPN and CDR2 is SVGIG in the germline V gene (reference sequence). J was trimmed by 5 bases and V by 8 bases; bases with no gene match: 12. The CDR3 contains 13 residues. The CDR3 DNA sequence: TGTGCCCGGAAAACAGGGGATCTGCACGAGCAGTACTTC. As protein: CARKTGDLHEQYF.

The table lists this clone with a count of one. The chain combines TRBV3-1 (or the pseudogene TRBV3-2) with TRBJ2-1; 9 positions agree with TRBD2. V gave up 0 bases and J gave up 7 bases; unmatched junction bases: 7. Germline V gene sequence: CDR1 LGHDT, CDR2 YNNKEL (reference sequence). The CDR3 has 16 residues. DNA for the CDR3: TGTGCCAGCAGCCAAGATCTAGCGGGAAGGGGTAATGAGCAGTTCTTC. This sequence encodes CASSQDLAGRGNEQFF.

The table lists this clone with a count of one. The gene calls are TRBV30 and TRBJ1-2; 11 bases align to TRBD1. V dropped 0 bases and J dropped 7; count of bases not matched to a gene: 1. Looked up from germline, CDR1 is GTSNPN and CDR2 is SVGIG (reference sequence). The CDR3 is 13 amino acids. The CDR3 loop reads CAWSVGTGGGYTF. The CDR3 nucleotides read TGTGCCTGGAGTGTAGGGACAGGGGGTGGCTACACCTTC.

This chain joins TRBV6-1 and TRBJ2-2; no clear D. V lost 1 base to trimming and J lost 4 bases, with 13 bases between them. Per the germline V gene, CDR1 is MNHNS and CDR2 is SASEGT. This CDR3 has 16 amino acids. The CDR3 here is CASSEVAHISTGELFF. DNA for the CDR3: TGTGCCAGCAGTGAAGTCGCTCATATTAGCACCGGGGAGCTGTTTTTT.

This chain connects TRBV19 to TRBJ2-3; D is perhaps TRBD2 (6 bases). This CDR3 contains 14 residues. Germline values: CDR1 LNHDA, CDR2 SQIVND (reference sequence). V was cut by 10 bases and J by 0 bases, with 14 bases left in between. The CDR3 coding sequence is TGTGCCACTCGCGGGGCCTTTAGCACAGATACGCAGTATTTT. Its translation: CATRGAFSTDTQYF.

The chain carries TRBV9 and TRBJ2-3, with 9 bases matching TRBD2. Germline V gives CDR1 SGDLS, CDR2 YYNGEE. Trimming removed 3 bases from V and 3 bases from J; junction bases left unmatched: 11. The CDR3 spans 17 residues. The CDR3 region is CASSALFWAGGTDTQYF. Written as DNA, the CDR3 is TGTGCCAGCAGCGCCCTCTTTTGGGCGGGAGGGACAGATACGCAGTATTTT.

There are a few counts of this clone. J is TRBJ1-1 and V is TRBV5-1, with 7 bases that match TRBD1. V lost 1 base and J lost 5; bases outside the gene matches: 5. The CDR3 contains 14 residues. The germline CDR1 and CDR2 sequences are SGHRS and YFSETQ. CDR3 residues: CASSLYPGGTEAFF. The DNA for the CDR3 is TGCGCCAGCAGCTTGTATCCAGGGGGGACTGAAGCTTTCTTT.

This clone was seen only a few times. CDR3 DNA: TGTGCCAGCAGTCGAGAGGGGGACTCCTACGAGCAGTACTTC. Translated: CASSREGDSYEQYF. V and J are TRBV6-6 and TRBJ2-7; tentatively, D is TRBD1 (6 bases). V lost 5 bases, J lost 0 bases, and 11 bases lay in between. This CDR3 contains 14 residues. In germline, CDR1 is MNHNY, CDR2 SVGAGI (reference sequence).

This chain joins TRBV7-2 and TRBJ2-7; 8 nucleotides agree with TRBD2. The CDR3 has 14 residues. CDR1 SGHTA and CDR2 FQGNSA come from the germline V gene. V lost 4 bases, J lost 5 bases, and 7 bases stayed unmatched. CDR3 bases: TGTGCCAGCAGCTCGCCGGGACTAGTAGACGAGCAGTACTTC. This encodes CASSSPGLVDEQYF.

The rearrangement joins TRBV19 to TRBJ1-1, with TRBD1 matching 10 bases. The V segment lost 1 base and the J segment 5 bases; nucleotides outside the gene matches: 7. The CDR3 runs to 16 residues. Germline V gene lookup returns CDR1 LNHDA and CDR2 SQIVND (reference sequence). As DNA, the CDR3 is TGTGCCAGTAGTATAGCTCTGACAGGGGGCAGGACTGAAGCTTTCTTT. Translation gives CASSIALTGGRTEAFF.

The chain combines TRBV4-1 with TRBJ2-5; no firm D call. This CDR3 is 15 amino acids long. Looked up from germline, CDR1 is MGHRA and CDR2 is YSYEKL. With 1 base removed from V and 0 bases from J, the gap between germline ends came to 9 bases. The CDR3 nucleotides are TGCGCCAGCAGCCAAGCCCCTACGGACCAAGAGACCCAGTACTTC. It yields the protein CASSQAPTDQETQYF.

This chain connects TRBV19 to TRBJ2-1; 8 bases fit TRBD2. Looked up from germline, CDR1 is LNHDA and CDR2 is SQIVND (reference sequence). The CDR3 sequence is 15 residues long. J was trimmed by 8 bases and V by 3 bases; bases with no gene match: 9. CDR3 in DNA: TGTGCCAGTAGTATCGGAGCGGGAGAATCAGATGAGCAGTTCTTC. The encoded protein is CASSIGAGESDEQFF.

CDR3 in DNA: TGTGCCAGCAGCTCTCAAGTGAGCACTGAAGCTTTCTTT. Its translation is CASSSQVSTEAFF. The chain joins TRBV7-9 to TRBJ1-1, with unresolved D. This CDR3 contains 13 residues. Germline V gene data show CDR1 as SEHNR and CDR2 as FQNEAQ (reference sequence). Deletions cut 4 bases from V and 4 bases from J, with 10 bases between.

This sequence joins TRBV15 and TRBJ2-5; D gene ambiguous. Germline values: CDR1 LNHNV, CDR2 YYDKDF (reference sequence). This CDR3 spans 12 amino acids. V dropped 1 base and J dropped 4 bases, with 4 bases sitting between them. The CDR3 nucleotides read TGTGCCACCAGCAGAGTAGCAGAGACCCAGTACTTC. It translates to CATSRVAETQYF.

This clone has just one count. The chain links TRBV29-1 to TRBJ2-7, with TRBD1 matching over 11 bases. This CDR3 region has 14 residues. CDR1 SQVTM and CDR2 ANQGSEA come from the germline V gene. J gave up 4 bases and V 3 bases, and 5 bases lay outside the gene matches. CDR3 sequence: CSVDGQGAGYEQYF. CDR3 nucleotides: TGCAGCGTTGACGGACAGGGGGCGGGTTACGAGCAGTACTTC.

J is TRBJ2-7 and V is TRBV21-1; TRBD2, the D gene given by the table, was not confirmed from the DNA. TRBV21-1 is a known pseudogene. The CDR3 is 17 amino acids. CDR3 loop: CASSKHQLARLTNEQYF. DNA for the CDR3: TGTGCCAGCAGCAAACACCAACTAGCGAGGCTTACTAACGAGCAGTACTTC.

The chain uses TRBV27 and TRBJ2-1, with 8 bases lining up with TRBD1. The CDR3 extends over 14 amino acids. In germline, CDR1 is MNHEY, CDR2 SMNVEV (reference sequence). With V trimmed by 7 bases and J by 9 bases, 11 bases remained unmatched. This CDR3 reads CASNIGQGLGEQFF. Written as DNA, the CDR3 is TGTGCCAGCAATATCGGACAGGGCCTTGGTGAGCAGTTCTTC.

The rearrangement links TRBV28 to TRBJ2-1; the D gene is possibly TRBD2 (5 bases). Trimming took off 1 base at V and 9 bases at J, with 7 bases between the two ends. The germline V gene encodes CDR1 MDHEN and CDR2 SYDVKM. The CDR3 is 12 amino acids. The CDR3 is CASSLSGSEQFF. CDR3 DNA sequence: TGTGCCAGCAGTTTATCGGGGAGTGAGCAGTTCTTC.

This sequence joins TRBV19 and TRBJ1-2; D unresolved. Looked up from germline, CDR1 is LNHDA and CDR2 is SQIVND (reference sequence). V shed 3 bases and J shed 8 bases, with 10 bases lying between them. The CDR3 is made up of 12 amino acids. CDR3 DNA: TGTGCCAGTAGTATCCGGGGAGAGGGCTACACCTTC. This gives the protein CASSIRGEGYTF.

The V gene is TRBV7-2, the J gene TRBJ1-6; D possibly corresponds to TRBD1 (5 bases). V gave up 6 bases and J gave up 9 bases, with 18 bases separating them. The CDR3 has 15 amino acids. From germline, CDR1 is SGHTA and CDR2 FQGNSA. The CDR3 region is CASSLGDRRGSPLHF. CDR3 nucleotides: TGTGCCAGCAGTCTCGGGGACCGGAGGGGTTCACCCCTCCACTTT.

The chain has TRBV2 and TRBJ2-7; D perhaps matches TRBD2 (5 bases). The V end was cut by 3 bases, the J end by 4 bases, with 13 bases between. The CDR3 length is 14 residues. The germline CDR1 and CDR2 sequences are SNHLY and FYNNEI. CDR3 coding DNA: TGTGCCAGCAGTGAGGTCCAGCGAGGGTACGAGCAGTACTTC. Translation: CASSEVQRGYEQYF.